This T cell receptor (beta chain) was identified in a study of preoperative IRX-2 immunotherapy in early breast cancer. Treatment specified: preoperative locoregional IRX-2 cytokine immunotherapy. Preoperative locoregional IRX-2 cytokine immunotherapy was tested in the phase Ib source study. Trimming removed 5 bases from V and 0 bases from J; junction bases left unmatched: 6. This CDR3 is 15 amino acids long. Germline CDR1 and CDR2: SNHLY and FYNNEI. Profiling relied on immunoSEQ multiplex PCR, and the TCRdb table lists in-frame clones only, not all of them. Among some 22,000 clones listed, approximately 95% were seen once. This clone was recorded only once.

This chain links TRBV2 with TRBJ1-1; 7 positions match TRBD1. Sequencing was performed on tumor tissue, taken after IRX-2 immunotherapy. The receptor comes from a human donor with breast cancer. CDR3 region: CASSPLQGMNTEAFF. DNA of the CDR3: TGTGCCAGCAGTCCCTTACAGGGGATGAACACTGAAGCTTTCTTT.